The clone carrying this T cell receptor (beta chain) was observed a handful of times. Its antigen is not known. The sample comes from a study of T cell repertoires in cytomegalovirus infection. Broader study findings: The ex vivo response was dominated by HLA-C-restricted CMV-specific TCR beta clonotypes. The cumulative frequency of public TCR beta families distinguished individuals who carried CMV together with the relevant HLA.

The CDR3 loop spans 13 amino acids. Germline-derived CDR1 and CDR2 are MNHEY and SVGEGT. V dropped 0 bases and J dropped 5 bases, with 7 bases sitting between them. TCRdb independently ran MiXCR on the reads; one entry per CDR3 protein. The repertoire has about 180,000 distinct CDR3 sequences, 17% of them found once; the top ten carry about 23%. V gene TRBV6-2 or TRBV6-3 combines with J gene TRBJ1-2; D call uncertain. This TCR was sampled from a human donor in good health (CMV status not recorded). Some clones in this sample may be carry-over from other donors' samples. The sample was CD8+ T cells from PBMCs. CDR3 protein: CASSYSTTYGYTF. The CDR3 DNA reads TGTGCCAGCAGTTACTCGACCACATATGGCTACACCTTC.